This T cell receptor beta chain was identified during a study of T cell responses to AZD1222 COVID-19 vaccine. This table comes from immunoSEQ multiplex PCR, and its TCRdb copy is limited to in-frame clones, with some not included. The sample has under 200,000 clones; roughly 93% are singletons. Germline V gene sequence: CDR1 SGDLS, CDR2 YYNGEE. The CDR3 sequence is 15 residues long. V gave up 4 bases and J gave up 3 bases, with 17 bases separating them. The material was peripheral blood, obtained on day 0 of AZD1222 vaccination. The rearrangement links TRBV9 to TRBJ2-7, with D tentatively TRBD2 (5 bases). This receptor was identified in an adult in good health. This CDR3 reads CASSRTGVWGYEQYF. The CDR3 nucleotides are TGTGCCAGCAGCCGGACCGGGGTATGGGGCTACGAGCAGTACTTC. Complete variable domain (other parts from reference TRBV9 and TRBJ2-7): DSGVTQTPKHLITATGQRVTLRCSPRSGDLSVYWYQQSLDQGLQFLIQYYNGEERAKGNILERFSAQQFPDLHSELNLSSLELGDSALYFCASSRTGVWGYEQYFGPGTRLTVT.